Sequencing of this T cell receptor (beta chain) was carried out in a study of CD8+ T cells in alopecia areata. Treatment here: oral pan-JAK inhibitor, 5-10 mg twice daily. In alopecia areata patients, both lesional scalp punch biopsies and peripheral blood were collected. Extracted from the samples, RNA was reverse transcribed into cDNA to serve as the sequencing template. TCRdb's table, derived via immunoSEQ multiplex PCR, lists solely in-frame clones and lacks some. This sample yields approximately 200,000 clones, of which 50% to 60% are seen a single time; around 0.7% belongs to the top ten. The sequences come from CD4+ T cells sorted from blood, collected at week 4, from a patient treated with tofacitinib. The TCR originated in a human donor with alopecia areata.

CDR3 region: CASSLRDYYNEQFF. DNA of the CDR3: TGTGCCAGCAGCCTACGGGATTACTACAATGAGCAGTTCTTC. V is TRBV4-2 and J is TRBJ2-1; possibly TRBD2 for D (5 bases). CDR3 length: 14 residues. V shed 4 bases and J shed 3 bases, with 10 bases lying between them. Germline CDR1 and CDR2: LGHNA and YNFKEQ.